A single sample is the source of the 22 T cell receptor beta chains below, sequenced in a study of cytomegalovirus exposure and HLA in healthy donors. The data were produced by immunoSEQ multiplex PCR, yet TCRdb's version contains in-frame clones alone and is incomplete. Of a few hundred thousand clones listed, approximately 80% are singletons. Sequences were obtained from PBMCs. These receptors all stem from a woman aged 30 to 39 in good health and CMV-seropositive.

This clone has more than one count but fewer than ten. This sequence joins TRBV29-1 and TRBJ1-1, with D unresolved. The germline V and J ends were trimmed by 1 base and 1 base, with 7 bases remaining between them. This CDR3 has 13 amino acids. Looked up from germline, CDR1 is SQVTM and CDR2 is ANQGSEA. CDR3 sequence (DNA): TGCAGCGTTGAAGTTATCCAGAACACTGAAGCTTTCTTT. It translates to CSVEVIQNTEAFF.

The rearrangement links TRBV5-1 to TRBJ1-1, with D perhaps TRBD1 (5 bases). Trimming removed 5 bases from V and 3 bases from J, with 17 bases in between. Germline V lookup: CDR1 SGHRS, CDR2 YFSETQ. CDR3 length: 15 amino acids. This CDR3 is CASSRLGGGDTEAFF. CDR3 in DNA: TGCGCCAGCAGTCGTCTCGGGGGTGGGGACACTGAAGCTTTCTTT. Combining the CDR3 with reference TRBV5-1 and TRBJ1-1 gives the whole variable domain KAGVTQTPRYLIKTRGQQVTLSCSPISGHRSVSWYQQTPGQGLQFLFEYFSETQRNKGNFPGRFSGRQFSNSRSEMNVSTLELGDSALYLCASSRLGGGDTEAFFGQGTRLTVV.

J is TRBJ1-2 and V is TRBV7-6; 8 bases map to TRBD1. After removal of 1 base from V and 3 bases from J, the junction contained 4 bases not matched to a gene. This CDR3 has 15 residues. From germline, CDR1 is SGHVS and CDR2 FNYEAQ. CDR3 sequence (DNA): TGTGCCAGCAGCTTAGGAGCAGGGGGCTACTATGGCTACACCTTC. Its protein product is CASSLGAGGYYGYTF.

V gene TRBV2 combines with J gene TRBJ2-7, with D perhaps given as TRBD1 or TRBD2 (6 bases each). The CDR3 extends over 14 amino acids. Per the germline V gene, CDR1 is SNHLY and CDR2 is FYNNEI. V shed 5 bases and J shed 4 bases, with 15 bases lying between them. CDR3 loop: CASSSSPGAYEQYF. In nucleotides, the CDR3 is TGTGCCAGCAGTTCCTCCCCGGGGGCATACGAGCAGTACTTC.

This chain links TRBV25-1 with TRBJ2-1; D is perhaps TRBD1 (6 bases). From germline, CDR1 is MGHDK and CDR2 SYGVNS. V was shortened by 6 bases and J by 2 bases, with 14 bases between the two germline ends. This CDR3 comprises 15 residues. In nucleotides, the CDR3 is TGTGCCAGCAGATCGACAGGTGGAACCTACAATGAGCAGTTCTTC. Protein: CASRSTGGTYNEQFF.

Only one count was recorded for this clone. The chain recombines TRBV29-1 with TRBJ2-7, with no clear D. In germline, CDR1 is SQVTM, CDR2 ANQGSEA. The V end was cut by 4 bases, the J end by 2 bases, with 15 bases between. The CDR3 is made up of 14 amino acids. CDR3 DNA: TGCAGCGTTGCCCTTTCCCACATTACCTACGAGCAGTACTTC. Translated: CSVALSHITYEQYF.

In this sample, this clone turned up once. V usage is TRBV9 and J usage is TRBJ1-5; D remains ambiguous. The CDR3 length is 15 residues. The germline CDR1 and CDR2 sequences are SGDLS and YYNGEE. Trimming cost V 4 bases and J 4 bases, with 15 bases left between them. CDR3 in DNA: TGTGCCAGCAGCCCGGACGGAGGTCTGAATCAGCCCCAGCATTTT. Protein: CASSPDGGLNQPQHF.

The gene calls are TRBV27 and TRBJ1-2; a weak D match, TRBD1 (6 bases). V lost 7 bases and J 9 bases, leaving 24 bases between the germline ends. CDR3 size: 15 residues. Per the germline V gene, CDR1 is MNHEY and CDR2 is SMNVEV (reference sequence). Here the CDR3 DNA reads TGTGCCAGCAATCCAGAGGGACTCCCGGGACAAAGCTACACCTTC. Its translation is CASNPEGLPGQSYTF.

V gene TRBV4-1 combines with J gene TRBJ2-3; 7 positions agree with TRBD1. In germline, CDR1 is MGHRA, CDR2 YSYEKL. V lost 3 bases to trimming and J lost 3 bases; unmatched junction nucleotides: 6. CDR3 length: 15 residues. CDR3: CASSQTGMGTDTQYF. CDR3 bases: TGCGCCAGCAGCCAGACAGGGATGGGGACAGATACGCAGTATTTT.

The chain joins TRBV4-1 to TRBJ1-1; D might be TRBD1 (6 bases). V gave up 5 bases and J gave up 1 base, with 14 bases separating them. Germline V CDR1 and CDR2: MGHRA, YSYEKL. This CDR3 has 15 amino acids. CDR3 region: CASSNTGHKNTEAFF. CDR3 DNA sequence: TGCGCCAGCAGCAATACGGGACATAAGAACACTGAAGCTTTCTTT.

The chain is built from TRBV5-4 and TRBJ1-1; D not certain. The CDR3 has 12 amino acids. Trimming cost V 1 base and J 8 bases, with 9 bases left between them. CDR1 SGHNT and CDR2 YYREEE come from the germline V gene (reference sequence). CDR3 in amino acids: CASSLSTGEAFF. DNA of the CDR3: TGTGCCAGCAGCTTGTCGACGGGGGAAGCTTTCTTT.

The chain couples TRBV4-1 to TRBJ2-1, with D perhaps matching TRBD2 (5 bases). Germline V lookup: CDR1 MGHRA, CDR2 YSYEKL. The CDR3 has 13 residues. With 4 bases removed from V and 8 bases from J, the gap between germline ends came to 12 bases. As DNA, the CDR3 is TGCGCCAGCAGCCGCCTCTCCGGGGATGAGCAGTTCTTC. Translating gives CASSRLSGDEQFF.

This chain uses TRBV4-1 with TRBJ1-2; D gene unclear. Trimming took off 1 base at V and 8 bases at J, with 5 bases between the two ends. This CDR3 is 11 amino acids long. Germline CDR1 is MGHRA and CDR2 is YSYEKL. CDR3 in DNA: TGCGCCAGCAGCCAAGGGTGGGGCTACACCTTC. Translated, it gives CASSQGWGYTF.

The rearrangement links TRBV15 to TRBJ2-1; D not certain. Trimming removed 0 bases from V and 6 bases from J, with 9 bases in between. Per the germline V gene, CDR1 is LNHNV and CDR2 is YYDKDF (reference sequence). The CDR3 loop spans 14 amino acids. CDR3 protein: CATSRDHGRNEQFF. Here the CDR3 DNA reads TGTGCCACCAGCAGAGACCACGGGCGCAATGAGCAGTTCTTC.

The chain's CDR3 is CASSSGTNYYEQYF. CDR3 in DNA: TGTGCCAGCAGCTCGGGGACAAATTACTACGAGCAGTACTTC. V and J are TRBV11-3 and TRBJ2-7; tentative D call: TRBD1 (6 bases). The CDR3 contains 14 residues. The V gene's germline CDR1 is SGHNT and CDR2 YENEEA. Trimming cost V 4 bases and J 3 bases, with 13 bases left between them.

The rearrangement links TRBV30 to TRBJ2-1; 8 nucleotides line up with TRBD2. The CDR3 spans 14 residues. With V trimmed by 0 bases and J by 4 bases, 2 bases remained unmatched. Germline CDR1 GTSNPN, CDR2 SVGIG (reference sequence). The CDR3 here is CAWSVGLVYNEQFF. The CDR3 bases are TGTGCCTGGAGTGTGGGACTAGTGTACAATGAGCAGTTCTTC.

This rearrangement joins TRBV27 to TRBJ2-1; D is undetermined. CDR1 MNHEY and CDR2 SMNVEV come from the germline V gene (reference sequence). CDR3 length equals 16 residues. Trimming took 5 bases from V and 0 from J, leaving 14 bases between them. CDR3 nucleotides: TGTGCCAGCAGTAGTAGGACGGAGAGCTCCTACAATGAGCAGTTCTTC. Translated, it gives CASSSRTESSYNEQFF.

Ten or more counts support this clone. The chain has TRBV6-4 and TRBJ1-2; possible D gene TRBD1, 5 bases. The V and J ends lost 0 bases and 8 bases respectively, with 13 bases between them. Germline V CDR1 and CDR2: MRHNA, SNTAGT. The CDR3 contains 14 residues. The CDR3 nucleotides read TGTGCCAGCAGTGACTCGGAGGGGCTGGGAGGCTACACCTTC. As protein: CASSDSEGLGGYTF.

The chain joins TRBV11-3 to TRBJ1-2; a possible D gene is TRBD1 (5 bases). V was trimmed by 3 bases and J by 7 bases, leaving 6 bases between them. The CDR3 is 11 amino acids. CDR1 SGHNT and CDR2 YENEEA come from the germline V gene. CDR3 sequence (DNA): TGTGCCAGCAGCTTGAGGGGTGGCTACACCTTC. Amino acids: CASSLRGGYTF.

This sequence joins TRBV4-3 and TRBJ1-2; a possible D gene is TRBD1 (6 bases). This CDR3 contains 17 residues. Germline V gives CDR1 LGHNA, CDR2 YSLEER. V was cut by 2 bases and J by 5 bases, with 21 bases left in between. The CDR3: CASSQNRHREEKYGYTF. The DNA for the CDR3 is TGCGCCAGCAGCCAAAACCGCCACAGGGAAGAAAAATATGGCTACACCTTC.

The rearrangement uses TRBV5-6 and TRBJ1-1; 9 nucleotides align to TRBD1. Trimming took 4 bases from V and 3 from J; bases not matched to a gene: 10. The germline V gene encodes CDR1 SGHDT and CDR2 YYEEEE. The CDR3 sequence is 16 residues long. CDR3 nucleotide sequence: TGTGCCAGCAGCCCGGACAGGGGAATCGCGCACACTGAAGCTTTCTTT. This gives the protein CASSPDRGIAHTEAFF.

The chain combines TRBV7-2 with TRBJ2-2, with 8 bases matching TRBD2. From germline, CDR1 is SGHTA and CDR2 FQGNSA. With V trimmed by 8 bases and J by 5 bases, 7 bases remained unmatched. The CDR3 is made up of 14 amino acids. The CDR3 is CASGSGSNTGELFF. Written as DNA, the CDR3 is TGTGCCAGCGGGAGCGGGAGTAATACCGGGGAGCTGTTTTTT.